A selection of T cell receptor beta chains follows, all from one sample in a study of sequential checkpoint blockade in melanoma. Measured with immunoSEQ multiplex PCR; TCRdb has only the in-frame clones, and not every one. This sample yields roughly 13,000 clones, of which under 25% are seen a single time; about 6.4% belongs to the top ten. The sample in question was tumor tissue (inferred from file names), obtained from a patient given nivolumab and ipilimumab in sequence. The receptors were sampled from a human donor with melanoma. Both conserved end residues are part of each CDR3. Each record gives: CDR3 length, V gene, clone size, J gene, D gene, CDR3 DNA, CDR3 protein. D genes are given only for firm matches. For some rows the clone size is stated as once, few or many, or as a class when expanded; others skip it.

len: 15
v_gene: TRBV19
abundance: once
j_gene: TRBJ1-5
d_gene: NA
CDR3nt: TGTGCCAGTAGATGGGGAGACCTCAGCAATCAGCCCCAGCATTTT
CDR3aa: CASRWGDLSNQPQHF

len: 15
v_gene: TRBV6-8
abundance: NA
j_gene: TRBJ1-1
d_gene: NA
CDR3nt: TGTGCCAGCAGTTATACCGGGACTGGGGGCACTGAAGCTTTCTTT
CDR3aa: CASSYTGTGGTEAFF

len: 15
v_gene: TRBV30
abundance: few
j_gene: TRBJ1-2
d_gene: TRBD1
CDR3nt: TGTGCCTGGAGTGCACAGGGGAGGCCTAACTATGGCTACACCTTC
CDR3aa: CAWSAQGRPNYGYTF

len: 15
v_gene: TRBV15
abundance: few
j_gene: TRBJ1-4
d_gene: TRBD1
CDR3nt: TGTGCCACCAGCGGATGGGGACAGGGAAACGAAAAACTGTTTTTT
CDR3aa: CATSGWGQGNEKLFF

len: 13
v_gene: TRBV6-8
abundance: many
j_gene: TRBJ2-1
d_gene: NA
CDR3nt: TGTGCCATCGCGGGGAGTTCCTACAATGAGCAGTTCTTC
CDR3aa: CAIAGSSYNEQFF

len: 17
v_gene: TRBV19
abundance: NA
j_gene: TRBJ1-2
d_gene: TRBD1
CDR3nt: TGTGCCAGTAGTATCCGGACAGGGGGCGATTGGAACTATGGCTACACCTTC
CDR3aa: CASSIRTGGDWNYGYTF

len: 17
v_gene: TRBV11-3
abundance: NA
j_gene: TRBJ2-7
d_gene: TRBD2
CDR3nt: TGTGCCAGCAGCTTGGAGGCCCTGGGAGGGCCCCGCTACGAGCAGTACTTC
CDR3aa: CASSLEALGGPRYEQYF

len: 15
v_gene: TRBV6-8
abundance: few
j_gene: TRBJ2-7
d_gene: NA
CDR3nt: TGTGCCAGCAGTTACTCTGGGAAAAGCTCCTACGAGCAGTACTTC
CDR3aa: CASSYSGKSSYEQYF

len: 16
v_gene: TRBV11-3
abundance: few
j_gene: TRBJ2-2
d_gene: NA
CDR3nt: TGTGCCAGCAGCGGGGCGGGCACCCAGAACACCGGGGAGCTGTTTTTT
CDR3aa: CASSGAGTQNTGELFF

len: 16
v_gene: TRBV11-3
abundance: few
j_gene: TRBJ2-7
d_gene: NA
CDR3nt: TGTGCCAGCAGCGTTCGGGGAGGTTCTGTGGTCTACGAGCAGTACTTC
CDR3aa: CASSVRGGSVVYEQYF

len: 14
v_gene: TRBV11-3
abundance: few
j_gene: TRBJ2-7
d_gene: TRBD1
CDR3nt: TGTGCCAGCAGCTTAGGACAGGGAGTCTACGAGCAGTACTTC
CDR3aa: CASSLGQGVYEQYF

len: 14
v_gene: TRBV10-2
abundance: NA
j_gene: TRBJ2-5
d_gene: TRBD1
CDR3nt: TGCGCCAGCAGTGAGACAGGGGCTAAAGAGACCCAGTACTTC
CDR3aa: CASSETGAKETQYF

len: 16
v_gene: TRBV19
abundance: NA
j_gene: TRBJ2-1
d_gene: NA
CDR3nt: TGTGCCAGTACCAAAGGTAGCGCGGGATTTGGGAATGAGCAGTTCTTC
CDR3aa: CASTKGSAGFGNEQFF

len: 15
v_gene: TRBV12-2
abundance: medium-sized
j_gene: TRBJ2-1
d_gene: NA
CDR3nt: TGTGCCACACGGAGGAGAGCGGGAGGGAGGGATGAGCAGTTCTTC
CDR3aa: CATRRRAGGRDEQFF

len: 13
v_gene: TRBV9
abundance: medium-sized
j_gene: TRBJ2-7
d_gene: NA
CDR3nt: TGTGCCAGCAGCGTAGTTGCCGGACCAGAGCAGTACTTC
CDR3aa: CASSVVAGPEQYF

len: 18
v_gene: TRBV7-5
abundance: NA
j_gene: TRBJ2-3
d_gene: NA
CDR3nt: TGTGCCAGCAGCTTAGATCTTTCGGCGGCGGGGGGTGTGGATACGCAGTATTTT
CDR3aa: CASSLDLSAAGGVDTQYF

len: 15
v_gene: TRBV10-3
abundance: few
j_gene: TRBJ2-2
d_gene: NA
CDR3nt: TGTGCCATCAGTGAGAACAGGCGACAGAGCGGGGAGCTGTTTTTT
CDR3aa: CAISENRRQSGELFF

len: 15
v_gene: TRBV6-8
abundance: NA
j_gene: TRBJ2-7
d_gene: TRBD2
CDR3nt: TGTGCCAGCAGTTATAAACTAGCGGGAGGGTACGAGCAGTACTTC
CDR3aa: CASSYKLAGGYEQYF

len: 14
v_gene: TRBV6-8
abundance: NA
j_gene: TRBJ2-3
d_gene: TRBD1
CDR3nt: TGTGCCAGCAGTTACGGACAGGGCGCAGATACGCAGTATTTT
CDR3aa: CASSYGQGADTQYF

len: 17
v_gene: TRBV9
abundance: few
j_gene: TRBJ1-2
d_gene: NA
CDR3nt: TGTGCCAGCAGCGCGTATGCCTTTTCTAAGGGGGACTATGGCTACACCTTC
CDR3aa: CASSAYAFSKGDYGYTF

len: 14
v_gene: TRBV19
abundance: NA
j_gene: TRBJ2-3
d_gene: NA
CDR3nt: TGTGCCAGTAGTCCGCAGGGCTATGGAGATACGCAGTATTTT
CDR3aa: CASSPQGYGDTQYF

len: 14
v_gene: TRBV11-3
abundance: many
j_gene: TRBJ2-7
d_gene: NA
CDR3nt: TGTGCCAGCAGCCAGGGTCCATTGAGCGACGAGCAGTACTTC
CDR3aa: CASSQGPLSDEQYF

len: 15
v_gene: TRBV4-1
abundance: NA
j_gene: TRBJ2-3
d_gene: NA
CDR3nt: TGCGCCAGCAGCCAAGAAGAGCTTTACGAAGATACGCAGTATTTT
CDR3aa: CASSQEELYEDTQYF

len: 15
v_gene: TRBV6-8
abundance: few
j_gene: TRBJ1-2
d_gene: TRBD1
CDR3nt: TGTGCCAGCAGGCCTCCGGGACAGGTTAACTATGGCTACACCTTC
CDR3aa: CASRPPGQVNYGYTF

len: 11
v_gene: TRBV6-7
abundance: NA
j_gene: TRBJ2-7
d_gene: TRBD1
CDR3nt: TGTGCCAGCTTTACAGGGGCCGAGCAGTACTTC
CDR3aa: CASFTGAEQYF

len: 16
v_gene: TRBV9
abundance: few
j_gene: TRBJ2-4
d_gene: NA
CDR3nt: TGTGCCAGCAGCGATAACCCGACACTAGCCAAAAACATTCAGTACTTC
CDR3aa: CASSDNPTLAKNIQYF

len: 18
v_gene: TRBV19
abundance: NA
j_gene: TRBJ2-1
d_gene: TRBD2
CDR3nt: TGTGCCAGTAGTATCCAATTCCCCTATCGTACTAGCGCTCATGAGCAGTTCTTC
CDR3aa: CASSIQFPYRTSAHEQFF

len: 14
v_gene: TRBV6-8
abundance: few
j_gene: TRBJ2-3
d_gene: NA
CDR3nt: TGTGCCAGCAGTGACTTCCGGAGGACAGATACGCAGTATTTT
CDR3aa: CASSDFRRTDTQYF

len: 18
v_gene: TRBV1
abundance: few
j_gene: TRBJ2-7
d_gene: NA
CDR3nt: TGCGCCAGCAGCCAAGAGGCGGGACTAGCGGGAGATGCCTACGAGCAGTACTTC
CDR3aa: CASSQEAGLAGDAYEQYF

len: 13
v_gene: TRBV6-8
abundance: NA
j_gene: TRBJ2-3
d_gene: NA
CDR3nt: TGTGCCAGCAGTTACTTGGGTGGAGATACGCAGTATTTT
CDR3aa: CASSYLGGDTQYF

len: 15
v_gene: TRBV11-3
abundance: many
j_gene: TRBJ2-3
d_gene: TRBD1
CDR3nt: TGTGCCAGCAGCCGATACAGGGGACCCTCCGATACGCAGTATTTT
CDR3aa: CASSRYRGPSDTQYF

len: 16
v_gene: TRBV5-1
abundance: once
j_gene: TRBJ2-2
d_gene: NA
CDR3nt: TGCGCCAGCAGCCCCGGGAGGACAGGGATCCCCGGGGAGCTGTTTTTT
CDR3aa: CASSPGRTGIPGELFF

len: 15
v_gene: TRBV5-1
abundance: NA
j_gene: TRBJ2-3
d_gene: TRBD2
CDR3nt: TGCGCCAGCAGCTTGAGCGGGACGGCGGCAGATACGCAGTATTTT
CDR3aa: CASSLSGTAADTQYF

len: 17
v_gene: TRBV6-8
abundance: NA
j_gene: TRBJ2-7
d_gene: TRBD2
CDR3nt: TGTGCCAGCAGTTTCCCCGGGGGAGGGCACCGCTCCTACGAGCAGTACTTC
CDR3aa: CASSFPGGGHRSYEQYF

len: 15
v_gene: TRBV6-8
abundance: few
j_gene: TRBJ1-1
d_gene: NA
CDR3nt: TGTGCCAGCAGTTACGGGGAGCGTGGGGACACTGAAGCTTTCTTT
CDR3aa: CASSYGERGDTEAFF

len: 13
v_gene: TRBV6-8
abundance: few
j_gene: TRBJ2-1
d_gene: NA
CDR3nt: TGTGCCAGCAGTTACCCCCAATTTCCCGAGCAGTTCTTC
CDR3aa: CASSYPQFPEQFF

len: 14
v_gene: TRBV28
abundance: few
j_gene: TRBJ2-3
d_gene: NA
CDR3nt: TGTGCCAGCAGTTTTCTGCAGGGGACAGATACGCAGTATTTT
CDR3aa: CASSFLQGTDTQYF

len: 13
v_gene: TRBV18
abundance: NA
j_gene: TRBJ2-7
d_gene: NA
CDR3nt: TGTGCCAGCTCACCACCGTCAACCTACGAGCAGTACTTC
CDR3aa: CASSPPSTYEQYF

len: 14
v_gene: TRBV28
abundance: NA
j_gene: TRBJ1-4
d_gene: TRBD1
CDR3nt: TGTGCCAGCAGAGCGGACAGGGTAGGGGAAAAACTGTTTTTT
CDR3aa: CASRADRVGEKLFF

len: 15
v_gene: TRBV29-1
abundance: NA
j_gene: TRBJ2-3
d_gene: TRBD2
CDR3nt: TGCAGCGTTGAGCGGGAGGGCCCTAGCACAGATACGCAGTATTTT
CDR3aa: CSVEREGPSTDTQYF

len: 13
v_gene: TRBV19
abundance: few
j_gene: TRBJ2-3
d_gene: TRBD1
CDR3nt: TGTGCCAGTAGTATAGCCCCCGGGACAGGCTTGAATTTT
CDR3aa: CASSIAPGTGLNF

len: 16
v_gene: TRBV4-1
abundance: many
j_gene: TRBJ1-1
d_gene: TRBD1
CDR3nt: TGCGCCAGCAGCCAAGATTCCGGACAGGGGGCTTCAAAAGCTTTCTTT
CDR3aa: CASSQDSGQGASKAFF